One T cell receptor beta chain is described in this entry. Its antigen is not identified. Assay: immunoSEQ multiplex PCR; the TCRdb copy retains only in-frame clones and omits some. This table has 140,000 or so clones, roughly 90% appearing once. This record comes from a study of radiation and T cells in renal cell carcinoma. Overall study results and limits: From baseline, blood top tumor clonotypes peaked at 2 weeks post-radiation. Without pretreatment biopsies, baseline tumor clonotype presence was undetermined.

CDR1 is LNHDA and CDR2 is SQIVND in the germline V gene (reference sequence). V was cut by 9 bases and J by 0 bases, with 14 bases left in between. The CDR3 is 14 amino acids. Regarding time point: blood 4 weeks post-SBRT, at nephrectomy. The treatment: 15 Gy SBRT to primary tumor, nephrectomy 4 weeks later. Nephrectomy followed 15 Gy stereotactic body radiation by 4 weeks. The tumor was a clear cell renal cell carcinoma. The chain joins TRBV19 to TRBJ1-1, with TRBD1 as a possible D gene (5 bases). The specimen comprised blood, sampled from a patient whose treatment included radiotherapy and nephrectomy. This sequence originates from a woman in her fifties or sixties with renal cell carcinoma. CDR3 DNA: TGTGCCAGCCGAGAAGCAGGGATGAACACTGAAGCTTTCTTT. Protein product: CASREAGMNTEAFF.